These 32 T cell receptor beta chains were all obtained from the same sample, sequenced in a study of CXCR3-negative and CXCR3-positive naive CD8 T cells. TRB cDNA libraries were made by UMI-labeled 5' RACE. TCRdb re-called the 5' RACE reads, yielding one record per CDR3 amino acid sequence without DNA. The sample table includes roughly 99,000 distinct CDR3 sequences. Their cognate antigens are unknown. General observations from the study: Naive cells with CXCR3 showed TRB CDR3s that were more hydrophobic than those in CXCR3-negative naive cells.

Sequenced material: naive CXCR3+ CD8+ T cells from blood. The subset denotes: CD45RO-CCR7+CD27+CD95- naive CD8+ T cells expressing CXCR3 (TNR3+). The source is a human donor in good health. Some clones in this sample may be carry-over from other donors' samples.

This sequence joins TRBV4-1 and TRBJ1-1; TCRdb indicates TRBD1, and absent DNA this call remains unverified. The V gene's germline CDR1 is MGHRA and CDR2 YSYEKL. The CDR3 contains 14 residues. This CDR3 reads CPSSQVGGGTEAFF.

The chain couples TRBV29-1 to TRBJ2-5; with no DNA, the TCRdb D assignment of TRBD2 cannot be verified. CDR1 SQVTM and CDR2 ANQGSEA come from the germline V gene. The CDR3 totals 14 residues. CDR3 in amino acids: CSVDLAGGGETQYF.

The chain links TRBV14 to TRBJ2-1; TCRdb reports TRBD2, a call that lacks DNA to check it against. Germline values: CDR1 SGHDN, CDR2 FVKESK. This CDR3 has 18 residues. This chain's CDR3 is CASSGPNPLAGGANEQFF. Based on the CDR3 plus reference TRBV14 and TRBJ2-1, the full variable domain is EAGVTQFPSHSVIEKGQTVTLRCDPISGHDNLYWYRRVMGKEIKFLLHFVKESKQDESGMPNNRFLAERTGGTYSTLKVQPAELEDSGVYFCASSGPNPLAGGANEQFFGPGTRLTVL.

This chain joins TRBV12-3 or TRBV12-4 and TRBJ1-5; absent DNA, TCRdb's TRBD1 call cannot be checked. CDR3 length: 16 amino acids. The CDR3 reads CASSLRAIDWNQPQHF.

The chain links TRBV29-1 to TRBJ2-1; TCRdb gives TRBD1 as the D gene, but with no DNA this cannot be confirmed. The CDR3 consists of 12 residues. Germline V gene lookup returns CDR1 SQVTM and CDR2 ANQGSEA. The CDR3 sequence is CSVEDRTQGKFF.

The V call is TRBV7-9, the J call TRBJ1-6; there is no DNA to check the TCRdb D call of TRBD1. Looked up from germline, CDR1 is SEHNR and CDR2 is FQNEAQ (reference sequence). This CDR3 is 20 amino acids long. CDR3 region: CASSAVGTGAGGSYNSPLHF.

The CDR3 protein is CASKTDFTDTQYF. The gene calls are TRBV6-6 and TRBJ2-3. This CDR3 is built from 13 residues. Germline V gives CDR1 MNHNY, CDR2 SVGAGI (reference sequence).

The genes are TRBV5-1 and TRBJ2-7; TCRdb calls TRBD2, which cannot be checked without DNA. CDR1 and CDR2 from the germline V gene are SGHRS and YFSETQ. The CDR3 spans 16 residues. CDR3 region: CASSLDVSSNSYEQYF.

V usage is TRBV5-6 and J usage is TRBJ2-1; lacking DNA, the TRBD1 call made by TCRdb goes unchecked. The CDR3 contains 15 residues. Per the germline V gene, CDR1 is SGHDT and CDR2 is YYEEEE. The CDR3 spells CASSNGQGVGDEQFF. Supplemented by reference TRBV5-6 and TRBJ2-1, the full variable domain reads DAGVTQSPTHLIKTRGQQVTLRCSPKSGHDTVSWYQQALGQGPQFIFQYYEEEERQRGNFPDRFSGHQFPNYSSELNVNALLLGDSALYLCASSNGQGVGDEQFFGPGTRLTVL.

CDR3 sequence: CASSEPSGTGGEQFF. The chain is built from TRBV9 and TRBJ2-1; no DNA is available, so the TRBD1 call from TCRdb remains unchecked. Germline lookup yields CDR1 SGDLS and CDR2 YYNGEE. The CDR3 contains 15 residues. Full variable domain (missing parts from reference TRBV9 and TRBJ2-1): DSGVTQTPKHLITATGQRVTLRCSPRSGDLSVYWYQQSLDQGLQFLIQYYNGEERAKGNILERFSAQQFPDLHSELNLSSLELGDSALYFCASSEPSGTGGEQFFGPGTRLTVL.

V usage is TRBV29-1 and J usage is TRBJ2-1; TCRdb indicates TRBD2, and absent DNA this call remains unverified. The CDR3 runs to 14 residues. CDR1 is SQVTM and CDR2 is ANQGSEA in the germline V gene. CDR3 protein: CSVGTSGIYSEQFF.

The chain combines TRBV9 with TRBJ2-2; there is no DNA to check the TCRdb D call of TRBD2. The CDR3 loop spans 17 amino acids. Germline CDR1 reads SGDLS; CDR2 reads YYNGEE. CDR3 sequence: CASSVESAGYTTGELFF. Based on the CDR3 plus reference TRBV9 and TRBJ2-2, the full variable domain is DSGVTQTPKHLITATGQRVTLRCSPRSGDLSVYWYQQSLDQGLQFLIQYYNGEERAKGNILERFSAQQFPDLHSELNLSSLELGDSALYFCASSVESAGYTTGELFFGEGSRLTVL.

This chain uses TRBV20-1 with TRBJ1-1; the TCRdb call, TRBD1, lacks DNA for checking. The CDR3 is 14 amino acids. Looked up from germline, CDR1 is DFQATT and CDR2 is SNEGSKA (reference sequence). CDR3 sequence reads: CSAKTTGDNTEAFF.

The chain recombines TRBV3-1 with TRBJ2-1; TCRdb names TRBD1, which stays unverified in the absence of DNA. This CDR3 has 15 residues. Germline loops: CDR1 LGHDT, CDR2 YNNKEL (reference sequence). CDR3 sequence reads: CASSPGSGGHNEQFF.

The chain is built from TRBV19 and TRBJ1-1; the D call from TCRdb, TRBD1, cannot be confirmed without DNA. This CDR3 is built from 13 residues. Germline V lookup: CDR1 LNHDA, CDR2 SQIVND (reference sequence). Here the CDR3 reads CASSPGGATEAFF.

This chain links TRBV4-3 with TRBJ2-5; TCRdb lists TRBD1, though no DNA is available to test this call. The CDR3 is made up of 14 amino acids. The germline V gene has CDR1 LGHNA and CDR2 YSLEER. CDR3 loop: CASSQYRGGETQYF.

The V call is TRBV6-2 or TRBV6-3, the J call TRBJ2-1; TCRdb designates TRBD2, a call that cannot be tested without DNA. Germline V lookup: CDR1 MNHEY, CDR2 SVGEGT. The CDR3 length is 14 residues. CDR3 loop: CASSIAGDDNEQFF.

The chain employs TRBV7-3 and TRBJ2-1; TCRdb outputs TRBD2, but without DNA this stays unchecked. The germline gives CDR1 SGHTA, CDR2 FQGTGA. The CDR3 length is 18 residues. CDR3 amino acids: CASSTTPLGAGGYNEQFF.

V is TRBV7-9 and J is TRBJ2-5; the D call of TRBD1 rests on TCRdb alone, since no DNA is present to check it. The germline gives CDR1 SEHNR, CDR2 FQNEAQ (reference sequence). CDR3 length equals 13 residues. CDR3 sequence reads: CASSPGRGQTQYF.

CDR3 sequence reads: CASSLNSGNGNTIYF. This rearrangement joins TRBV27 to TRBJ1-3; TCRdb picks TRBD1, but there is no DNA to check that call. The CDR3 spans 15 residues. From germline, CDR1 is MNHEY and CDR2 SMNVEV (reference sequence).

CDR3: CSVGGGETQYF. The chain recombines TRBV29-1 with TRBJ2-5. The length of the CDR3 is 11 residues. Germline CDR1 and CDR2: SQVTM and ANQGSEA.

The genes are TRBV7-9 and TRBJ1-2; TCRdb selects TRBD1, and the lack of DNA leaves this call unchecked. Germline V gene lookup returns CDR1 SEHNR and CDR2 FQNEAQ (reference sequence). The CDR3 contains 16 residues. CDR3 sequence reads: CASSFILGTENYGYTF. Full variable domain (outside the CDR3, taken from reference TRBV7-9 and TRBJ1-2): DTGVSQNPRHKITKRGQNVTFRCDPISEHNRLYWYRQTLGQGPEFLTYFQNEAQLEKSRLLSDRFSAERPKGSFSTLEIQRTEQGDSAMYLCASSFILGTENYGYTFGSGTRLTVV.

This chain links TRBV6-5 with TRBJ2-7; absent DNA, TCRdb's TRBD1 call cannot be checked. The CDR3 length is 14 residues. Per germline, CDR1 MNHEY and CDR2 SVGAGI. The CDR3 reads CASSLGTEPYEQYF.

This chain uses TRBV7-6 with TRBJ2-1; TCRdb names TRBD1, which stays unverified in the absence of DNA. This CDR3 is built from 13 residues. The germline gives CDR1 SGHVS, CDR2 FNYEAQ. The CDR3 loop reads CASSRQSYNEQFF.

This chain uses TRBV4-3 with TRBJ2-5; TCRdb picks TRBD1, but there is no DNA to check that call. The CDR3 extends over 16 amino acids. The germline V gene encodes CDR1 LGHNA and CDR2 YSLEER. CDR3 region: CASSQVGTEGQETQYF.

The J gene is TRBJ2-1, the V gene TRBV12-3 or TRBV12-4; TCRdb selects TRBD2, and the lack of DNA leaves this call unchecked. The CDR3 is made up of 15 amino acids. The CDR3 here is CASSFLSGGHDEQFF.

This sequence joins TRBV29-1 and TRBJ2-1; no DNA is available, so the TRBD2 call from TCRdb remains unchecked. In germline, CDR1 is SQVTM, CDR2 ANQGSEA. The CDR3 has 12 amino acids. CDR3 loop: CTGWGEYNEQFF.

The chain recombines TRBV20-1 with TRBJ2-3; TCRdb proposes TRBD1, but this gene call is untestable without DNA. This CDR3 is 14 amino acids long. Per germline, CDR1 DFQATT and CDR2 SNEGSKA (reference sequence). CDR3 sequence reads: CSARPGHGTDTQYF.

This rearrangement joins TRBV4-3 to TRBJ2-7; TCRdb calls TRBD2, which cannot be checked without DNA. CDR1 is LGHNA, CDR2 YSLEER, per germline. CDR3 length: 15 amino acids. CDR3 sequence: CASSHRQRGIYEQYF.

The genes are TRBV4-3 and TRBJ1-4. The CDR3 sequence is 15 residues long. Germline V gene lookup returns CDR1 LGHNA and CDR2 YSLEER. The CDR3 loop is CASSQDRTTNEKLFF.

This rearrangement joins TRBV7-9 to TRBJ2-1; TCRdb calls TRBD1, which cannot be checked without DNA. From germline, CDR1 is SEHNR and CDR2 FQNEAQ (reference sequence). The CDR3 runs to 15 residues. The CDR3 spells CASSSSRDSYNEQFF.

This chain's CDR3 is CASSMGLAPRYF. The rearrangement links TRBV19 to TRBJ2-3; TCRdb calls TRBD2, which cannot be checked without DNA. The CDR3 sequence is 12 residues long. Per germline, CDR1 LNHDA and CDR2 SQIVND (reference sequence).